Presented here are 28 T cell receptor beta chains from one specimen sequenced in a study of T-cell memory formation after mild COVID-19. TCRdb analysed the 5' RACE reads with MiXCR anew, one entry per CDR3 protein. The table shows a few hundred thousand distinct CDR3 sequences, with around 15% occurring only once. Sequencing was performed on PBMCs or a T cell subset sorted from them (not recorded which). These receptors were taken from a man aged 18 to 30 who had mild COVID-19 (a few samples of this study predate the infection). Cell type and time point are not known.

In this sample, this clonotype turned up a few times. V usage is TRBV29-1 and J usage is TRBJ2-7; no reliable D call. The CDR3 runs 11 residues. Trimming pared 4 bases from V and 1 base from J, leaving 5 bases between. Looked up from germline, CDR1 is SQVTM and CDR2 is ANQGSEA. The CDR3 loop reads CSVADSYEQYF. In nucleotides, the CDR3 is TGCAGCGTTGCGGATTCCTACGAGCAGTACTTC.

At least ten counts were recorded for this clonotype. The V and J genes are TRBV9 and TRBJ1-2; TRBD1 aligns across 7 bases. The ends lost 0 bases at V and 7 bases at J; junction bases unmatched: 12. This CDR3 spans 16 amino acids. Germline V CDR1 and CDR2: SGDLS, YYNGEE. DNA for the CDR3: TGTGCCAGCAGCGTAGACCCACAGGGGCCTCGACCTGGCTACACCTTC. It specifies CASSVDPQGPRPGYTF.

J is TRBJ2-1 and V is TRBV12-5; D ambiguous. The CDR3 totals 13 residues. The germline V gene encodes CDR1 LGHNT and CDR2 FRNRAP. With 8 bases removed from V and 16 bases from J, the gap between germline ends came to 24 bases. CDR3 bases: TGTGCTAGTACCCCGACGGCAGGCGCAACCTCTTTCTTC. Amino acid sequence: CASTPTAGATSFF.

The chain employs TRBV20-1 and TRBJ1-6, with D hard to call. This CDR3 region has 13 residues. Germline CDR1 and CDR2: DFQATT and SNEGSKA (reference sequence). Written as DNA, the CDR3 is TGCGCCGGTCGAGAAGCCTATAATTCACCCCTCCACTTT. This sequence encodes CAGREAYNSPLHF.

This clonotype was observed a handful of times. V is TRBV28 and J is TRBJ2-3; TRBD2 matches at 11 bases. The length of the CDR3 is 13 residues. The J segment lost 11 bases and the V segment lost 5 bases, leaving 6 bases of the junction unmatched. CDR1 and CDR2 from the germline V gene are MDHEN and SYDVKM. The DNA of the CDR3 is TGTGCCAGCAGTCCCGAGCTAGCGGGGGGGCAGTATTTT. This translates into CASSPELAGGQYF.

This clonotype has a handful of counts. The chain couples TRBV5-8 to TRBJ2-7, with D unresolved. The CDR3 sequence is 13 residues long. Germline CDR1 reads SGHTS; CDR2 reads YDEGEE. Trimming removed 2 bases at V and 0 bases at J, with 6 bases between. In DNA, the CDR3 is TGTGCCAGCAGCTTTGGCACCTCCTACGAGCAGTACGTC. It yields the protein CASSFGTSYEQYV.

This clonotype occurred a few times. CDR3 DNA sequence: TGCGCCAGCAGCTTGGGGCAAACTAGCGGGAGCACAGATACGCAGTATTTT. As protein: CASSLGQTSGSTDTQYF. This chain joins TRBV5-1 and TRBJ2-3; the match to TRBD2 covers 9 bases. V was clipped by 0 bases and J by 0 bases; unmatched bases: 5. CDR1 and CDR2 (germline): SGHRS, YFSETQ. The CDR3 is 17 residues long.

The V gene is TRBV29-1, the J gene TRBJ2-1; tentatively, D is TRBD1 or TRBD2 (5 bases each). The V end was cut by 3 bases, the J end by 5 bases, with 8 bases between. The germline gives CDR1 SQVTM, CDR2 ANQGSEA. The length of the CDR3 is 12 residues. CDR3 sequence: CSVDMGDNEQFF. The CDR3, as DNA: TGCAGCGTTGATATGGGGGACAATGAGCAGTTCTTC.

This clonotype appeared a few times. The chain is built from TRBV9 and TRBJ2-5, with 7 bases aligning to TRBD2. The CDR3 is made up of 16 amino acids. The junction had 14 bases not matched to a gene; V was cut back by 4 bases and J by 5 bases. Germline-derived CDR1 and CDR2 are SGDLS and YYNGEE. The CDR3 DNA is TGTGCCAGCAGCCCGAGGAGGACTAGGGATGGGGAGACCCAGTACTTC. This codes for CASSPRRTRDGETQYF.

This clonotype was counted at least ten times. The chain recombines TRBV9 with TRBJ2-3, with 8 positions matching TRBD2. Germline trimming cut 4 bases from V and 6 bases from J; bases unmatched to any gene: 10. Germline-derived CDR1 and CDR2 are SGDLS and YYNGEE. This CDR3 has 15 residues. The CDR3 loop reads CASSPGGSIPDTQYF. CDR3 in DNA: TGTGCCAGCAGCCCGGGGGGGTCCATCCCGGATACGCAGTATTTT.

The chain joins TRBV13 to TRBJ1-1; D unresolved. V was clipped by 5 bases and J by 11 bases, with 12 bases between them. In germline, CDR1 is PRHDT, CDR2 FYEKMQ (reference sequence). This CDR3 comprises 11 residues. CDR3 DNA: TGTGCCAGCAGCCCAACAACACGGGCTTTCTTT. It yields the protein CASSPTTRAFF.

The chain recombines TRBV7-9 with TRBJ2-7; D not certain. Looked up from germline, CDR1 is SEHNR and CDR2 is FQNEAQ (reference sequence). Trimming shortened V by 1 base and J by 3 bases, and 10 bases separated the two germline ends. CDR3 size: 14 residues. Written as DNA, the CDR3 is TGTGCCAGCAGCTTAGGTCCGGGTATCTACGAGCAGTACTTC. Translating it yields CASSLGPGIYEQYF.

This clonotype turned up a few times. V usage is TRBV28 and J usage is TRBJ2-7; no clear D gene. CDR1 is MDHEN, CDR2 SYDVKM, per germline. There are 13 residues in the CDR3. The CDR3 here is CASSFPTGTVTVV. The CDR3 bases are TGTGCCAGCAGTTTCCCAACGGGCACGGTCACCGTCGTC.

This sequence joins TRBV9 and TRBJ2-1; D might be TRBD1 (5 bases). Trimming cost V 3 bases and J 0 bases, with 10 bases left between them. CDR1 and CDR2 from the germline V gene are SGDLS and YYNGEE. This CDR3 spans 15 amino acids. CDR3 bases: TGTGCCAGCAGCGCCCAGGGCAACTCCTACAATGAGCAGTTCTTC. Protein: CASSAQGNSYNEQFF.

V usage is TRBV12-3 or TRBV12-4 and J usage is TRBJ2-7; D remains unclear. Trimming stripped 6 bases from V and 6 bases from J, with 12 bases between. The CDR3 extends over 12 amino acids. CDR3 coding DNA: TGTGCCAGCAGCCTAATCCCCGGCGAGCAGTACTTC. It codes for CASSLIPGEQYF.

The table lists this clonotype with many counts. The V call is TRBV20-1, the J call TRBJ2-2, with 7 bases that match TRBD1. The CDR3 runs to 13 residues. The germline V gene has CDR1 DFQATT and CDR2 SNEGSKA (reference sequence). With V trimmed by 5 bases and J by 3 bases, 3 bases remained unmatched. CDR3 coding DNA: TGCAGTGCTGACAGGGTAGACACCGGGGAGCTGTTTTTT. This gives the protein CSADRVDTGELFF.

The rearrangement joins TRBV5-1 to TRBJ2-7; possible D gene TRBD1, 5 bases. Trimming stripped 0 bases from V and 0 bases from J, with 13 bases between. Germline CDR1 reads SGHRS; CDR2 reads YFSETQ. CDR3 length equals 16 residues. CDR3: CASSLEGQGSSYEQYF. In DNA form, the CDR3 reads TGCGCCAGCAGCTTGGAAGGCCAGGGAAGCTCCTACGAGCAGTACTTC.

The sample holds a few counts of this clonotype. The chain joins TRBV4-3 to TRBJ1-2; D is uncertain. The CDR3 loop spans 13 amino acids. Trimming stripped 4 bases from V and 2 bases from J, with 8 bases between. The germline gives CDR1 LGHNA, CDR2 YSLEER. The CDR3 spells CASSPEANYGYTF. The CDR3 DNA reads as TGCGCCAGCAGCCCCGAGGCCAACTATGGCTACACCTTC.

Only a few counts were recorded for this clonotype. The chain joins TRBV2 to TRBJ2-3, with no clear D. This CDR3 has 14 amino acids. V was shortened by 4 bases and J by 2 bases, with 10 bases between the two germline ends. Germline assignment: CDR1 SNHLY and CDR2 FYNNEI. CDR3 sequence reads: CASSVQLITDTQYF. The CDR3 DNA sequence: TGTGCCAGCAGTGTTCAACTTATCACAGATACGCAGTATTTT.

The chain employs TRBV6-5 and TRBJ2-1; the match to TRBD2 covers 9 bases. After removal of 4 bases from V and 8 bases from J, the junction contained 12 bases not matched to a gene. Germline V gene data show CDR1 as MNHEY and CDR2 as SVGAGI. The CDR3 has 16 amino acids. CDR3 sequence (DNA): TGTGCCAGCAGTTCTAGACTAGCGGTGAGGGGCGATGAGCAGTTCTTC. Translated, it gives CASSSRLAVRGDEQFF.

This chain links TRBV7-9 with TRBJ2-7; TRBD1 agrees at 7 bases. The CDR3 covers 14 residues. Trimming cost V 5 bases and J 5 bases; bases outside gene matches: 9. Looked up from germline, CDR1 is SEHNR and CDR2 is FQNEAQ (reference sequence). This CDR3 reads CASSRVGGPNEQYF. DNA for the CDR3: TGTGCCAGCAGCCGGGTAGGGGGCCCGAACGAGCAGTACTTC.

The table lists this clonotype with a few counts. V gene TRBV11-2 combines with J gene TRBJ2-1, with D hard to call. The V end was cut by 11 bases, the J end by 0 bases, with 17 bases between. CDR3 length: 15 residues. CDR1 SGHAT and CDR2 FQNNGV come from the germline V gene. CDR3 DNA: TGTGCCGGAGCATGGGAACAGAGCTCCTACAATGAGCAGTTCTTC. Protein product: CAGAWEQSSYNEQFF.

The V call is TRBV5-1, the J call TRBJ2-5, with a weak D call TRBD1 (6 bases). The V end lost 0 bases, the J end lost 1 base, and 13 bases lay between the germline ends. CDR3 length: 16 amino acids. The V gene's germline CDR1 is SGHRS and CDR2 YFSETQ. The DNA for the CDR3 is TGCGCCAGCAGCTTGGAAAAACAGGGTAGCCAAGAGACCCAGTACTTC. It yields the protein CASSLEKQGSQETQYF.

The rearrangement uses TRBV14 and TRBJ2-7; D unclear. Deletions cut 4 bases from V and 1 base from J, with 14 bases between. This CDR3 has 15 amino acids. Germline V CDR1 and CDR2: SGHDN, FVKESK. CDR3 in DNA: TGTGCCAGCAGCCCTCCCGGGTCCGCATCCTACGAGCAGTACGTC. This translates into CASSPPGSASYEQYV.

This clonotype was counted a few times. CDR3 nucleotide sequence: TGCGCCAGCAGCTCTGACAGGTTAGGGAACACTGAAGCTTTCTTT. This codes for CASSSDRLGNTEAFF. This chain links TRBV5-1 with TRBJ1-1; D might be TRBD1 (6 bases). Germline CDR1 SGHRS, CDR2 YFSETQ. Trimming cost V 3 bases and J 1 base, with 13 bases left between them. This CDR3 region has 15 residues.

The chain carries TRBV11-2 and TRBJ2-3; D uncertain. V lost 5 bases to trimming and J lost 5 bases, with 14 bases between them. CDR1 is SGHAT and CDR2 is FQNNGV in the germline V gene. The CDR3 runs 14 residues. The CDR3 coding sequence is TGTGCCAGCAGCGGCCCTAAGTTTCTAGATACGCAGTATTTT. It codes for CASSGPKFLDTQYF.

The chain uses TRBV7-9 and TRBJ2-5, with D maybe TRBD1 (5 bases). CDR1 and CDR2 (germline): SEHNR, FQNEAQ (reference sequence). The CDR3 covers 17 residues. V lost 1 base and J lost 5, with 20 bases in between. CDR3 region: CASSLVGTGPISETQYF. CDR3 nucleotide sequence: TGTGCCAGCAGCTTAGTGGGAACAGGTCCTATATCGGAGACCCAGTACTTC.

This clonotype was counted between two and nine times. This chain joins TRBV19 and TRBJ1-1, with no clear D. With 5 bases removed from V and 5 bases from J, the gap between germline ends came to 15 bases. This CDR3 region has 14 residues. Per the germline V gene, CDR1 is LNHDA and CDR2 is SQIVND (reference sequence). The DNA of the CDR3 is TGTGCCAGTAGTGGTCTATCTTCCCGGACTGAAGCTTTCTTT. Protein: CASSGLSSRTEAFF.